This T cell receptor beta chain was documented in a study of cytomegalovirus exposure and HLA in healthy donors. Worth noting for this clone: Antigen specificity is unknown.

The V end lost 6 bases, the J end lost 6 bases, and 14 bases lay between the germline ends. The CDR3 has 13 residues. Germline CDR1 and CDR2: SGHAT and FQNNGV. 60 Vbeta and 13 Jbeta primers were used in PCR. Sequencing was performed with immunoSEQ multiplex PCR; in TCRdb, only in-frame clones are kept and a portion is missing. The sample includes some 200,000 clones. Study conclusions and caveats: Presence/absence results assume similar sequencing depth per donor, which may not hold. Productive rates of about 90% or about 30% were seen for most TCR beta V segments in an earlier analysis. With further analysis later on, most CMV-associated TCR beta chains appeared HLA-restricted.

The sample consisted of PBMCs. This receptor was identified in a girl aged 2-15 years in good health and CMV-seropositive. V gene TRBV11-2 combines with J gene TRBJ1-2; possibly TRBD1 for D (5 bases). This chain's CDR3 is CASRVWGQDGYTF. CDR3 DNA sequence: TGTGCCAGCAGAGTATGGGGCCAAGATGGCTACACCTTC.